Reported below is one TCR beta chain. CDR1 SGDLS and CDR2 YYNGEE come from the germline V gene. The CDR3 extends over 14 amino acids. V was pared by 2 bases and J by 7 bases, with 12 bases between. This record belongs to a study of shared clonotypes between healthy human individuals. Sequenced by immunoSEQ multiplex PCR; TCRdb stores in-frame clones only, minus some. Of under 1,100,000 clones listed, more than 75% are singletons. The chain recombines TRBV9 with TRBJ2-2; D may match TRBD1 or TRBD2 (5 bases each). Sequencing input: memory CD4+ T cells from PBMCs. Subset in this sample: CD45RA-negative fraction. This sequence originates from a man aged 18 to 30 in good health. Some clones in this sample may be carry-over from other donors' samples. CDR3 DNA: TGTGCCAGCAGCGTCCAGGGCGAGGGCGGGGAGCTGTTTTTT. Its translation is CASSVQGEGGELFF.